Listed below are T cell receptor beta chains from one sample, sequenced in a study of T cell repertoires in cytomegalovirus infection. TCRdb independently ran MiXCR on the reads; one entry per CDR3 protein. This sample has some 800,000 distinct CDR3 sequences, with approximately 32% found just once. For these receptors, no antigen is known. Sequenced material: cultured CD8+ T cells from PBMCs, taken from culture after CMV antigen stimulation. The source of these receptors is a human donor in good health (CMV status not recorded). Some clones in this sample may be carry-over from other donors' samples. Each CDR3 is given with its conserved first and last residue. Fields, in order: D gene, clone size, J gene, V gene, CDR3 protein, CDR3 DNA. A D gene is named only where the DNA matches it firmly. Clone size is not always given. Where it is, it says once, few, many or a class for expanded clones.

>.|few|TRBJ1-2|TRBV5-1
CASSLQRASIYGYTF
TGCGCCAGCAGCCTCCAAAGGGCTAGTATCTATGGCTACACCTTC
>TRBD1|many|TRBJ1-2|TRBV7-8
CASRPAGGPGYTF
TGTGCCAGCAGACCAGCAGGGGGGCCCGGCTACACCTTC
>.|.|TRBJ1-2|TRBV7-9
CASSLERARGYTF
TGTGCCAGCAGCTTAGAGAGGGCGCGCGGCTACACCTTC
>TRBD2|few|TRBJ2-3|TRBV7-6
CASKSLAGIKDTQYF
TGTGCCAGCAAGTCCTTAGCGGGGATCAAAGATACGCAGTATTTT
>TRBD2|.|TRBJ2-2|TRBV7-2
CASSLGISERGVAGELFF
TGTGCCAGCAGCTTAGGGATTTCGGAGCGGGGGGTCGCCGGGGAGCTGTTTTTT
>.|few|TRBJ2-1|TRBV6-1
CASSDPGRRDEQFF
TGTGCCAGCAGTGACCCCGGCAGGCGGGATGAGCAGTTCTTC
>TRBD1|few|TRBJ2-2|TRBV4-3
CASSQDLGGYTGELFF
TGCGCCAGCAGCCAAGATTTAGGGGGCTACACCGGGGAGCTGTTTTTT
>TRBD1|few|TRBJ2-1|TRBV6-6
CAIRTGPSSYNEQFF
TGTGCCATCCGGACAGGACCGAGCTCCTACAATGAGCAGTTCTTC
>.|once|TRBJ1-1|TRBV5-1
CASSKPMDRNTEAFF
TGCGCCAGCAGCAAACCAATGGACAGGAACACTGAAGCTTTCTTT
>.|.|TRBJ2-1|TRBV6-6
CASSYRQGTEQFF
TGTGCCAGCAGTTACAGGCAGGGGACTGAGCAGTTCTTC
>TRBD2|.|TRBJ2-5|TRBV20-1
CSARDRPGGWETQYF
TGCAGTGCTAGAGATAGGCCGGGGGGGTGGGAGACCCAGTACTTC
>.|many|TRBJ1-1|TRBV19
CASNTDSRGTEAFF
TGTGCCAGTAACACGGACAGCAGAGGCACTGAAGCTTTCTTT
>.|few|TRBJ2-5|TRBV7-8
CASSLVDSAEETQYF
TGTGCCAGCAGCTTAGTTGACAGCGCCGAAGAGACCCAGTACTTC
>.|.|TRBJ2-3|TRBV11-3
CASSLYYSGTDTQYF
TGTGCCAGCAGCTTGTACTACTCAGGCACAGATACGCAGTATTTT
>TRBD1|few|TRBJ1-5|TRBV6-2/TRBV6-3
CASSARQGNSNQPQHF
TGTGCCAGCAGTGCCCGACAGGGAAATAGCAATCAGCCCCAGCATTTT
>.|few|TRBJ2-5|TRBV19
CASSIRYSTKQETQYF
TGTGCCAGTAGTATCCGCTACTCGACTAAACAAGAGACCCAGTACTTC
>.|.|TRBJ1-1|TRBV12-5
CASGLNSRNTEAFF
TGTGCTAGTGGTTTGAACAGCAGAAACACTGAAGCTTTCTTT
>.|few|TRBJ1-1|TRBV6-5
CASSYYVGGGNTEAFF
TGTGCCAGCAGCTATTACGTGGGTGGGGGAAACACTGAAGCTTTCTTT
>.|.|TRBJ1-5|TRBV6-1
CASSNGGGKPQHF
TGTGCCAGCAGTAACGGGGGGGGCAAGCCCCAGCATTTT
>TRBD1|.|TRBJ2-3|TRBV7-2
CASSSRDRVPDTQYF
TGTGCCAGCAGCTCCCGGGACAGGGTCCCAGATACGCAGTATTTT
>.|.|TRBJ2-3|TRBV5-1
CASGINRIPDTQYF
TGCGCCAGCGGAATTAACCGAATTCCAGATACGCAGTATTTT
>.|.|TRBJ1-3|TRBV27
CASSRTAFSGNTIYF
TGTGCCAGCAGTAGAACGGCTTTCTCTGGAAACACCATATATTTT
>.|few|TRBJ1-2|TRBV10-3
CAIMGEVNYGYTF
TGTGCCATCATGGGAGAAGTAAACTATGGCTACACCTTC
>.|.|TRBJ1-2|TRBV7-9
CASSRGYSRDGYTF
TGTGCCAGCAGCCGTGGGTATAGCAGGGATGGCTACACCTTC
>.|few|TRBJ1-5|TRBV4-1
CASSQIRGSDQPQHF
TGCGCCAGCAGCCAGATACGGGGGAGCGATCAGCCCCAGCATTTT
>TRBD1|few|TRBJ1-2|TRBV7-2
CASSPVTGGGYGYTF
TGTGCCAGCAGCCCCGTGACAGGGGGCGGCTATGGCTACACCTTC
>.|.|TRBJ1-1|TRBV4-1
CASSQLPEATEAFF
TGCGCCAGCAGCCAACTCCCGGAGGCGACTGAAGCTTTCTTT
>TRBD1|few|TRBJ2-7|TRBV4-1
CASSLSTGGEQYF
TGCGCCAGCAGCCTCTCCACAGGGGGCGAGCAGTACTTC
>.|many|TRBJ1-4|TRBV7-9
CASRTEGRTNEKLFF
TGTGCCAGCAGGACAGAGGGGAGAACTAATGAAAAACTGTTTTTT
>TRBD1|.|TRBJ1-1|TRBV4-1
CASSPWGEQGSTEAFF
TGCGCCAGCAGCCCGTGGGGAGAACAGGGGAGCACTGAAGCTTTCTTT
>.|once|TRBJ2-1|TRBV20-1
CSARGGPSSYNEQFF
TGCAGTGCTAGGGGCGGGCCTAGCTCCTACAATGAGCAGTTCTTC
>TRBD2|few|TRBJ2-1|TRBV28
CASSPKGSGVRNEQFF
TGTGCCAGCAGCCCCAAGGGAAGCGGGGTTAGGAATGAGCAGTTCTTC
>.|.|TRBJ1-1|TRBV6-6
CASSYEGGRVTEAFF
TGTGCCAGCAGTTACGAGGGGGGTAGGGTGACTGAAGCTTTCTTT
>.|many|TRBJ1-5|TRBV12-3/TRBV12-4
CASSLQYNQPQHF
TGTGCCAGCAGTTTACAGTACAATCAGCCCCAGCATTTT
>TRBD2|.|TRBJ2-1|TRBV6-5
CASSYSAGVHNEQFF
TGTGCCAGCAGTTACTCTGCGGGGGTCCACAATGAGCAGTTCTTC
>.|.|TRBJ2-2|TRBV24-1
CATSGSGELFF
TGTGCCACCAGTGGGTCCGGGGAGCTGTTTTTT
>TRBD1|.|TRBJ2-1|TRBV7-9
CASSFTGGEQFF
TGTGCCAGCAGCTTCACAGGGGGCGAGCAGTTCTTC
>TRBD2|.|TRBJ2-1|TRBV10-3
CAIRPGGYDFNEQFF
TGTGCCATCAGGCCGGGGGGGTACGATTTCAATGAGCAGTTCTTC
>.|few|TRBJ2-7|TRBV19
CASAAEINEQYF
TGTGCCAGCGCGGCGGAGATCAACGAGCAGTACTTC
>.|.|TRBJ2-7|TRBV20-1
CSARDLFSSSYEQYF
TGCAGTGCTAGAGATTTGTTCTCCTCCTCCTACGAGCAGTACTTC
>TRBD2|few|TRBJ2-3|TRBV7-9
CASRSVAGGLEPTDTQYF
TGTGCCAGCAGGTCGGTAGCGGGGGGGCTCGAACCCACAGATACGCAGTATTTT
>TRBD2|.|TRBJ2-3|TRBV6-2/TRBV6-3
CASSYLTSGDPTDTQYF
TGTGCCAGCAGTTATTTGACTAGCGGGGACCCCACAGATACGCAGTATTTT
>.|.|TRBJ1-4|TRBV25-1
CASSEFPGAVATNEKLFF
TGTGCCAGCAGTGAATTCCCTGGGGCAGTCGCAACTAATGAAAAACTGTTTTTT
>.|once|TRBJ1-1|TRBV27
CASAPRMNTEAFF
TGTGCCAGCGCTCCCCGTATGAACACTGAAGCTTTCTTT
>TRBD1|.|TRBJ1-3|TRBV7-6
CASSSRQGALGNTIYF
TGTGCCAGCAGCTCTCGACAGGGGGCTCTGGGAAACACCATATATTTT
>TRBD1|many|TRBJ2-1|TRBV12-3/TRBV12-4
CASRPGQGYNEQFF
TGTGCCAGCAGACCGGGACAGGGCTACAATGAGCAGTTCTTC
>.|many|TRBJ1-5|TRBV27
CASSRPGRPQHF
TGTGCCAGCAGTCGCCCGGGTCGGCCCCAGCATTTT
>TRBD1|many|TRBJ1-3|TRBV7-2
CASSFYATGGGNTIYF
TGTGCCAGCAGCTTCTACGCCACAGGGGGCGGAAACACCATATATTTT
>.|many|TRBJ2-3|TRBV11-1
CASSLGAVTQYF
TGTGCCAGCAGCTTAGGGGCGGTAACGCAGTATTTT
>TRBD1|.|TRBJ1-2|TRBV2
CASSGQGADGYTF
TGTGCCAGCAGTGGACAGGGGGCAGATGGCTACACCTTC
>TRBD2|.|TRBJ2-5|TRBV7-9
CVSSLRSGGAKETQYF
TGTGTCAGCAGCCTAAGGAGCGGGGGAGCGAAAGAGACCCAGTACTTC
>TRBD2|.|TRBJ2-1|TRBV10-3
CAISSLAGGLNEQFF
TGTGCCATCAGCTCACTAGCGGGGGGGCTCAATGAGCAGTTCTTC
>.|few|TRBJ2-2|TRBV7-9
CASRAQGITGELFF
TGTGCCAGCAGAGCCCAAGGGATCACCGGGGAGCTGTTTTTT
>.|many|TRBJ2-3|TRBV7-8
CASSSNFLLSTDTQYF
TGTGCCAGCAGCTCGAATTTCCTATTAAGCACAGATACGCAGTATTTT
>.|few|TRBJ1-2|TRBV6-5
CASSYSRGAFNYGYTF
TGTGCCAGCAGTTACTCCCGGGGGGCTTTTAACTATGGCTACACCTTC